This is a list of T cell receptor beta chains from one sample in a study of T cells in Graves' hyperthyroidism and ophthalmopathy. One entry per CDR3 protein, called by TCRdb with MiXCR from the multiplex PCR reads. The repertoire holds about 640,000 distinct CDR3 sequences, with approximately 15% as singletons. Sequences were obtained from blood. The receptor source for this set is a woman between 45 and 60 years old with Graves' ophthalmopathy. CDR3s include the opening cysteine and the closing phenylalanine or tryptophan. D genes are given only for firm matches. Where a row states a size, it is once, few, many or the class of an expanded clone; other rows omit it.

d_call j_call v_call clone_size cdr3_aa cdr3_nt
- TRBJ1-3 TRBV19 - CASSFEDSGNTIYF TGTGCCAGTAGTTTCGAGGACTCTGGGAACACCATATATTTT
- TRBJ2-5 TRBV24-1 few CATSEPSSVETQYF TGTGCCACCAGTGAGCCGTCCTCCGTAGAGACCCAGTACTTC
- TRBJ1-1 TRBV18 - CASSNQAGRNTEAFF TGTGCCAGCTCAAACCAGGCAGGGAGGAACACTGAAGCTTTCTTT
- TRBJ1-2 TRBV2 few CASTERGAGYGYTF TGTGCCAGCACCGAAAGGGGGGCTGGCTATGGCTACACCTTC
TRBD2 TRBJ2-7 TRBV27 many CASSIGGSYEQYF TGTGCCAGCAGCATCGGGGGGTCCTACGAGCAGTACTTC
- TRBJ2-7 TRBV4-1 few CASSQDMSEQYF TGCGCCAGCAGCCAAGATATGAGCGAGCAGTACTTC
- TRBJ1-2 TRBV19 few CASSISGQAAYTF TGTGCCAGTAGTATATCGGGGCAGGCCGCCTACACCTTC
- TRBJ2-7 TRBV6-5 many CASSYGSAMAYEQYF TGTGCCAGCAGTTACGGGTCAGCGATGGCCTACGAGCAGTACTTC
TRBD2 TRBJ2-6 TRBV6-5 many CASSYSSLAGGANVLTF TGTGCCAGCAGTTACTCGTCGCTAGCGGGTGGGGCCAACGTCCTGACTTTC
TRBD2 TRBJ2-1 TRBV27 many CASTKIAGVSYNEQFF TGTGCCAGCACCAAGATAGCGGGAGTGTCCTACAATGAGCAGTTCTTC
TRBD1 TRBJ2-2 TRBV6-1 - CASRQGLDTGELFF TGTGCCAGCAGACAGGGGTTGGACACCGGGGAGCTGTTTTTT
- TRBJ2-4 TRBV18 many CASSPPGQLLAKNIQYF TGTGCCAGCTCACCACCTGGGCAACTGCTAGCCAAAAACATTCAGTACTTC
- TRBJ1-1 TRBV28 few CASSLTLPMNTEAFF TGTGCCAGCAGCCTTACGTTACCCATGAACACTGAAGCTTTCTTT
- TRBJ1-1 TRBV20-1 - CSARDRRDTEAFF TGCAGTGCTAGAGATAGGCGGGACACTGAAGCTTTCTTT
- TRBJ1-2 TRBV20-1 many CSARVGQNYGYTF TGCAGTGCTAGAGTTGGCCAGAACTATGGCTACACCTTC
TRBD1 TRBJ2-7 TRBV5-1 many CASSPGTGGLINSYEQYF TGCGCCAGCAGCCCCGGGACAGGGGGCTTAATAAACTCCTACGAGCAGTACTTC
- TRBJ2-7 TRBV4-3 - CASSPTVGASSYEQYF TGCGCCAGCAGCCCCACTGTTGGGGCGAGCTCCTACGAGCAGTACTTC
TRBD1 TRBJ1-2 TRBV9 many CASSGQGGIYGYTF TGTGCCAGCAGCGGTCAAGGGGGCATCTATGGCTACACCTTC
- TRBJ2-7 TRBV6-1 - CASSEAGRSAYEQYF TGTGCCAGCAGTGAAGCTGGGCGGTCGGCCTACGAGCAGTACTTC
- TRBJ2-1 TRBV12-5 - CASGQELVGGYNEQFF TGTGCTAGTGGGCAAGAACTAGTGGGTGGTTACAATGAGCAGTTCTTC
- TRBJ2-1 TRBV4-1 few CASSRSEDSTAEQFF TGCGCCAGCAGCCGAAGCGAGGACAGTACGGCTGAGCAGTTCTTC
TRBD1 TRBJ2-5 TRBV10-3 - CAIGGQGAGETQYF TGTGCCATCGGAGGACAGGGGGCAGGGGAGACCCAGTACTTC
TRBD1 TRBJ2-3 TRBV11-3 - CASSYRDRGTDTQYF TGTGCCAGCAGCTACCGGGACAGGGGGACAGATACGCAGTATTTT
- TRBJ1-4 TRBV6-2/TRBV6-3 - CASSPLRGGNEKLFF TGTGCCAGCAGCCCACTCAGGGGCGGTAATGAAAAACTGTTTTTT
- TRBJ1-5 TRBV20-1 few CSARAGNSNQPQHF TGCAGTGCTAGAGCCGGGAATAGCAATCAGCCCCAGCATTTT
TRBD1 TRBJ2-7 TRBV6-2/TRBV6-3 many CASSYTKGGASGEQYF TGTGCCAGCAGTTACACCAAAGGGGGCGCGTCCGGCGAGCAGTACTTC
TRBD1 TRBJ2-1 TRBV7-9 - CASSLGTGHNEQFF TGTGCCAGCAGCTTAGGGACAGGCCACAATGAGCAGTTCTTC
- TRBJ2-2 TRBV5-1 many CASSLQGGTGELFF TGCGCCAGCAGCTTGCAGGGGGGGACCGGGGAGCTGTTTTTT
- TRBJ1-2 TRBV27 - CASSFAGDGYTF TGTGCCAGCAGTTTCGCCGGGGATGGCTACACCTTC
- TRBJ2-3 TRBV7-3 many CASSDRPPGDTDTQYF TGTGCCAGCAGCGACCGCCCCCCGGGAGACACAGATACGCAGTATTTT